This is a list of T cell receptor beta chains from one sample in a study of CD8+CD57+ T cells in acquired aplastic anemia. In TCRdb, the reads were re-called with MiXCR into one record per CDR3 protein. This table holds 100,000 to 150,000 distinct CDR3 sequences, around 48% found once. Sequencing used sorted CD4+, CD8+, or CD8+CD57+ T cells (not recorded which) from PBMCs. The receptors shown here come from a human donor in good health, serving as a control. The CDR3 runs from the conserved cysteine through the conserved F or W. D genes are given only for firm matches. Not every row has a clone size; where given, it reads once, few, many or a size class.

CDR3nt,CDR3aa,d_gene,j_gene,v_gene,len,abundance
TGTGCCGGTAGAGCAGGGCTTTCGGAAAACACCATATATTTT,CAGRAGLSENTIYF,-,TRBJ1-3,TRBV6-1,14,many
TGTGCCAGCAGCGCCGGGGGCGCGTACTATGGCTACACCTTC,CASSAGGAYYGYTF,-,TRBJ1-2,TRBV25-1,14,-
TGCAGTGCTCGGGACAGAAAGGCCTACGAGCAGTACTTC,CSARDRKAYEQYF,TRBD1,TRBJ2-7,TRBV20-1,13,once
TGTGCCAGCAGCTTATCGCTATACAGTTCACCCCTCCACTTT,CASSLSLYSSPLHF,-,TRBJ1-6,TRBV7-9,14,-
TGCAGTGCTGGGGGACTAGCGGGGGGTTCTGGGGAGCTGTTTTTT,CSAGGLAGGSGELFF,TRBD2,TRBJ2-2,TRBV20-1,15,many
TGCAGTGCCCGGGGGGGTGGCACAGATACGCAGTATTTT,CSARGGGTDTQYF,TRBD2,TRBJ2-3,TRBV20-1,13,-
TGCGCCAGCACCCCCGGACTAGCGGATCAAGAGACCCAGTACTTC,CASTPGLADQETQYF,TRBD2,TRBJ2-5,TRBV5-1,15,many
TGCAGTGCAGGCCGGCAGAGCGGTCAGCCCCAGCATTTT,CSAGRQSGQPQHF,-,TRBJ1-5,TRBV20-1,13,many
TGTGCCAGCAGCTCTTCGGGACAGGCTGACACCGGGGAGCTGTTTTTT,CASSSSGQADTGELFF,TRBD1,TRBJ2-2,TRBV11-2,16,-
TGCGCCAGCAGTGAGAGGGGGACAGGCGGCCAGGGAGGGACCCAGTACTTC,CASSERGTGGQGGTQYF,TRBD1,TRBJ2-5,TRBV10-1,17,-
TGTGCCAACCCCCCCGAACAGGGTATCACCCACGAGCAGTACTTC,CANPPEQGITHEQYF,-,TRBJ2-7,TRBV10-3,15,many
TGTGCCAGCAGTTTAGGGACAGGCGAGCAGTACTTC,CASSLGTGEQYF,TRBD1,TRBJ2-7,TRBV12-3/TRBV12-4,12,many
TGTGCCAGCAGCGCGGGGACGGGGAATGAAAAACTGTTTTTT,CASSAGTGNEKLFF,-,TRBJ1-4,TRBV9,14,many